This TCR delta chain was documented in a study of gamma-delta T cells after stem cell transplantation. The CDR3 length is 18 residues. From germline, CDR1 is TSWWSYY and CDR2 QGS. The germline V and J ends were trimmed by 4 bases and 0 bases, with 21 bases remaining between them. TCRdb reran clone calling via CATT on the RT-PCR reads. Of over 1,500 delta-chain clones detected, less than 7% appear once; the ten largest clones hold around 52%. This clone was picked up a small number of times. TCRdb pairs this DNA with a much larger clone's protein that differs at residue 5, likely a read error; the protein shown was translated from the DNA.

J is TRDJ1 and V is TRDV1; maybe TRDD3 (5 bases). The sequence came from a human donor. It is not recorded whose cells these are; they may come from a transplant donor. Input material: gamma-delta T cells. CDR3 nucleotides: TGTGCTCTTGGGGGCAGTACCAAGGGCGGGGAGTACACCGATAAACTCATCTTT. Its translation is CALGGSTKGGEYTDKLIF.